A selection of T cell receptor beta chains follows, all from one sample in a study of T-cell memory formation after mild COVID-19. TCRdb analysed the 5' RACE reads with MiXCR anew, one entry per CDR3 protein. The sample holds 110,000 or so distinct CDR3 sequences, 22% seen once. The sample consisted of PBMCs or a T cell subset sorted from them (not recorded which). Receptor source: a man between 18 and 35 years old who had mild COVID-19 (a few samples of this study predate the infection). Cell type and time point are not known. CDR3s include the opening cysteine and the closing phenylalanine or tryptophan. The order of the fields is D gene, V gene, J gene, clone size, CDR3 DNA, CDR3 protein. A D gene is named only where the DNA matches it firmly. Rows give clone size only sometimes, using once, few, many, or a class for an expanded clone.

>-|TRBV4-1|TRBJ1-3|few
TGCGCCAGCAGCCAAGAGCCAGGTGGAGGAAACACCATATATTTT
CASSQEPGGGNTIYF
>-|TRBV5-4|TRBJ2-7|few
TGTGCCAGCAGCTTGTCGGACTCTTCCTACGAGCAGTACTTC
CASSLSDSSYEQYF
>-|TRBV7-2|TRBJ1-1|-
TGTGCCAGCAGATTTTCCCGAACGAGTGAAGCTTTCTTT
CASRFSRTSEAFF
>TRBD2|TRBV7-9|TRBJ2-1|many
TGTGCCAGCAGCCGGGGGGGAAATGAGCAGTTCTTC
CASSRGGNEQFF
>-|TRBV5-1|TRBJ1-1|-
TGCGCCAGCAGCTTGGTAGGGTTGGACACTGAAGCTTTCTTT
CASSLVGLDTEAFF
>-|TRBV7-3|TRBJ2-6|-
TGTGCCAGCAGCTTAGGGACACCTGGGGCCAACGTCCTGACTTTC
CASSLGTPGANVLTF
>-|TRBV9|TRBJ1-1|-
TGTGCCAGCAGCGTGGGGGAGGGGGGCTCCCTGAACACTGAAGCTTTCTTT
CASSVGEGGSLNTEAFF
>TRBD1|TRBV12-3/TRBV12-4|TRBJ1-1|few
TGTGCCAGCAGTCGGGACAGGGGTCGAACTGAAGCTTTCTTT
CASSRDRGRTEAFF
>TRBD2|TRBV3-1|TRBJ2-1|-
TGTGCCAGTACGAGCGGGGTCGGCTCCTACAATGAGCAGTTCTTC
CASTSGVGSYNEQFF
>-|TRBV6-2/TRBV6-3|TRBJ2-3|few
TGTGCCAGCAGTGCCGTTCTGCAGACAGATACGCAGTATTTT
CASSAVLQTDTQYF
>TRBD2|TRBV5-4|TRBJ2-1|-
TGTGCCAGCAGCTTGGGACTAGCGGGGGGCCTCTACAATGAGCAGTTCTTC
CASSLGLAGGLYNEQFF
>-|TRBV7-9|TRBJ2-1|many
TGTGCCAGCAGCCAAAACAATGAGCAGTTCTTC
CASSQNNEQFF